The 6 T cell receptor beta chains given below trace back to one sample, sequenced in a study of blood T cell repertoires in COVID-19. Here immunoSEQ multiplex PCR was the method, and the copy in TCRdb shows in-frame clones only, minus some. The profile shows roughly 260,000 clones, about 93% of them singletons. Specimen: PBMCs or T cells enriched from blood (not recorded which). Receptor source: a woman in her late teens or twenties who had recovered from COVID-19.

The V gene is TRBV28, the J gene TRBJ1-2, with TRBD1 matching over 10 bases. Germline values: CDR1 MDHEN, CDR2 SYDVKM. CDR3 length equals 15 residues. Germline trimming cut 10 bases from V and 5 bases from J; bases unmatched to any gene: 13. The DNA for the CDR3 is TGTGCCACCCAACTGGGGGGACAGGGGTATTATGGCTACACCTTC. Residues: CATQLGGQGYYGYTF.

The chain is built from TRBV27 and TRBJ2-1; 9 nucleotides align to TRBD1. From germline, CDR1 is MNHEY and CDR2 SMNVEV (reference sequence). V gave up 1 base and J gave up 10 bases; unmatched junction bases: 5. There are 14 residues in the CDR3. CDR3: CASSLFGTGREQFF. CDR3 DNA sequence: TGTGCCAGCAGTTTATTTGGGACAGGGCGGGAGCAGTTCTTC.

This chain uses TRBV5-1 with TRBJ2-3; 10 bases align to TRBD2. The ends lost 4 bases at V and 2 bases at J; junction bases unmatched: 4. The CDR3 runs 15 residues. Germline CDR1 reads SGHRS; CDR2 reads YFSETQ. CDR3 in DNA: TGCGCCAGCAGCGAACTAGCGGGGTACACAGATACGCAGTATTTT. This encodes CASSELAGYTDTQYF. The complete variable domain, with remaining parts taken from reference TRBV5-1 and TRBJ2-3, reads KAGVTQTPRYLIKTRGQQVTLSCSPISGHRSVSWYQQTPGQGLQFLFEYFSETQRNKGNFPGRFSGRQFSNSRSEMNVSTLELGDSALYLCASSELAGYTDTQYFGPGTRLTVL.

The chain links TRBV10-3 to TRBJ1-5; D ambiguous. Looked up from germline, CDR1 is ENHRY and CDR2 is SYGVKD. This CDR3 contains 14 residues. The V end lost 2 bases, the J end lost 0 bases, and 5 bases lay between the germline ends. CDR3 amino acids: CAISEDYSNQPQHF. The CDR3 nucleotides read TGTGCCATCAGTGAGGACTATAGCAATCAGCCCCAGCATTTT.

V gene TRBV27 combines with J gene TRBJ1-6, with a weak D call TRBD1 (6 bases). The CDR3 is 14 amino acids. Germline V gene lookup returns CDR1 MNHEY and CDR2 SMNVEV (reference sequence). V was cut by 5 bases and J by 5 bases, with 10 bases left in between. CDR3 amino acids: CASSGGLNNSPLHF. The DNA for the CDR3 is TGTGCCAGCAGTGGGGGCTTGAATAATTCACCCCTCCACTTT.

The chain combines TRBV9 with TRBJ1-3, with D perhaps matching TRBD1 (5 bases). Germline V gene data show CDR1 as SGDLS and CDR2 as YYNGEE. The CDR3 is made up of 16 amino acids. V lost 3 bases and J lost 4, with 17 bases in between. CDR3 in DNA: TGTGCCAGCAGCGGGGGAATTGGGACTGCAGGAAACACCATATATTTT. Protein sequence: CASSGGIGTAGNTIYF.